This T cell receptor (beta chain) was recovered during a study of early T cells in non-severe SARS-CoV-2 infection. Overall study: Investigators sequenced bulk RNA drawn from unsorted whole blood, and chains remained unpaired.

As for this clonotype: Its target is unknown.

Individually, cDNA molecules had unique molecular identifiers attached to them. TCRdb fed the 5' RACE reads into MiXCR, producing one record per CDR3 protein. The sample shows around 44,000 distinct CDR3 sequences, around 9.5% of them seen only once. The study, taken as a whole, reports: Reliance on VDJdb matching favored anti-spike CD8 responses; private and CD4 specificities were missed.

CDR3 length equals 16 residues. Germline V CDR1 and CDR2: SNHLY, FYNNEI. V shed 6 bases, J shed 0 bases, and the junction held 7 bases outside the gene matches. The chain combines TRBV2 with TRBJ2-3; 9 bases align to TRBD2. The clonotype originates from an adult who was a healthcare worker with PCR-confirmed SARS-CoV-2 infection or an uninfected control (not recorded which). The sequencing input was whole blood. CDR3 coding DNA: TGTGCCAGCAGAAAAGGACTAGCGAGTAGCACAGATACGCAGTATTTT. Amino acids: CASRKGLASSTDTQYF.